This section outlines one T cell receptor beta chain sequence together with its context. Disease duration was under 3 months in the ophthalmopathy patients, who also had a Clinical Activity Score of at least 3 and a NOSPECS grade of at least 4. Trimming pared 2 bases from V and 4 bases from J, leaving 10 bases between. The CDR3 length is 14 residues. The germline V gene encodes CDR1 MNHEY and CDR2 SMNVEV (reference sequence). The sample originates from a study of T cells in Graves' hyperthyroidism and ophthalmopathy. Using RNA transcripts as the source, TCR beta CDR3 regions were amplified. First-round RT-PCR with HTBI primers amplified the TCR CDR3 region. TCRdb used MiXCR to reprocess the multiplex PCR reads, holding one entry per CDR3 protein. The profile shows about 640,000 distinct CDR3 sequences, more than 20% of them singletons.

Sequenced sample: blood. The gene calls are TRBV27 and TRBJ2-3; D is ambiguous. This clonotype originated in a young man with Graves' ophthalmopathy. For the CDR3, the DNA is TGTGCCAGCAGTTTAATCCCCTCGGCAGATACGCAGTATTTT. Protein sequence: CASSLIPSADTQYF.